This T cell receptor beta chain was identified during a study of OX40 agonist ivuxolimab in advanced cancers. Regarding the study as a whole: Clonal expansion in partial responders at 0.1-3.0 mg/kg ranked among the lowest. In the 0.1 to 3.0 mg/kg range, CD4+ and CD8+ blood T cells had expanded clonally by week 6.

Of note for this clone: The antigen remains undetermined.

Repertoires were generated with immunoSEQ multiplex PCR, while TCRdb's copy carries only in-frame clones and drops some. The data contain 85,000 to 95,000 clones, roughly 90% of them singletons. This TCR derives from an adult with an advanced solid tumor such as melanoma, head and neck, liver or kidney cancer. The source was CD4+ or CD8+ T cells sorted from blood, collected in a trial of the OX40 agonist ivuxolimab.

The CDR3 nucleotides are TGTGCCAGCAGCCGCCGCGGCCGGCGGGGGTATGGCTACACCTTC. Protein product: CASSRRGRRGYGYTF. This rearrangement joins TRBV7-9 to TRBJ1-2; maybe TRBD1 (5 bases). Trimming took off 5 bases at V and 5 bases at J, with 18 bases between the two ends. The CDR3 sequence is 15 residues long. The germline V gene has CDR1 SEHNR and CDR2 FQNEAQ (reference sequence).